This T cell receptor (beta chain) was identified in a study of spatial heterogeneity in lung cancer. About the study: In raw reads, more than 8.5 appearances on average were recorded for each unique TCR and UMI combination.

As to time point: sample taken at primary tumor resection. Unsorted whole RNA samples from tumor, nontumor lung or frozen PBMC were sequenced. From the 5' RACE reads, TCRdb called clonotypes with MiXCR, one entry per CDR3 protein. The data contain about 2,800 distinct CDR3 sequences, about half of them singletons. Study-wide results and caveats: Mutation tallies in tumors tracked expanded intratumoral alpha and beta TCR counts.

The germline V and J ends were trimmed by 3 bases and 7 bases, with 15 bases remaining between them. The CDR3 is 15 residues long. Comments on this clonotype: Antigen: not known. For a library built for alpha chains, this beta chain is a stray read; little rests on its size.

The source is a male donor with early-stage non-small cell lung cancer. The chain links TRBV12-3 or TRBV12-4 to TRBJ2-2, with D unresolved. Source: lung tumor tissue, taken at surgery. In DNA form, the CDR3 reads TGTGCCAGCAGTTTCCGTCAGTGGATTGGCGGGGAGCTGTTTTTT. It specifies CASSFRQWIGGELFF.